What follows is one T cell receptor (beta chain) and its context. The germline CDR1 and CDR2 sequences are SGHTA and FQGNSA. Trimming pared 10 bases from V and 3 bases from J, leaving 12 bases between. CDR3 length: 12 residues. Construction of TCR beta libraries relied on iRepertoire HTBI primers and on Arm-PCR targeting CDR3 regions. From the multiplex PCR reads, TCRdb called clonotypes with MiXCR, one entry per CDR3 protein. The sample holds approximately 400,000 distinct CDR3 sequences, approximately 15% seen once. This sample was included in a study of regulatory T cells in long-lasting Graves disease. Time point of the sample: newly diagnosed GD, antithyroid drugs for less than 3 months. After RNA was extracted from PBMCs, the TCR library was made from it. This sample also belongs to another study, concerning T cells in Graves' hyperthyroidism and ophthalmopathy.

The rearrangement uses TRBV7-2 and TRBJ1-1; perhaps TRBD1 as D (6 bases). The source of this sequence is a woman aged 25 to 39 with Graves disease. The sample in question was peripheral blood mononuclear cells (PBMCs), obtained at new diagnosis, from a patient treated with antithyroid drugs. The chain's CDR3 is CAIPGGHTEAFF. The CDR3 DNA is TGTGCCATTCCCGGGGGGCACACTGAAGCTTTCTTT.